This is a list of T cell receptor beta chains from one sample in a study of cytomegalovirus exposure and HLA in healthy donors. The assay was immunoSEQ multiplex PCR, and TCRdb's table has in-frame clones only and misses some. The sample lists about 130,000 clones; roughly 78% were seen once. Input material: PBMCs. These receptor sequences come from a man aged 25-45 years in good health and CMV-seropositive. Each CDR3 is given with its conserved first and last residue. D genes are given only for firm matches. Some rows mark clone size as missing; the rest say once, few, many or name a class of expanded clone.

abundance	d_gene	v_gene	j_gene	CDR3aa	CDR3nt
.	.	TRBV4-3	TRBJ1-1	CASSLIGGDTEAFF	TGCGCCAGCAGCCTTATTGGGGGGGACACTGAAGCTTTCTTT
.	.	TRBV4-1	TRBJ2-1	CASSQSPQGSSSSYNEQFF	TGCGCCAGCAGCCAATCGCCTCAGGGGTCTTCAAGCTCCTACAATGAGCAGTTCTTC
few	.	TRBV27	TRBJ2-7	CASSRGASEQYF	TGTGCCAGCAGCCGGGGAGCTTCCGAGCAGTACTTC
.	.	TRBV28	TRBJ1-5	CASSPTLGGESNQPQHF	TGTGCCAGCAGCCCAACCTTGGGGGGGGAGAGCAATCAGCCCCAGCATTTT
.	TRBD1	TRBV4-3	TRBJ2-3	CASSQDDRGSTDTQYF	TGCGCCAGCAGCCAAGATGACAGGGGAAGCACAGATACGCAGTATTTT
once	TRBD2	TRBV5-1	TRBJ2-5	CASSFHSPGGYQETQYF	TGCGCCAGCAGCTTCCATTCCCCCGGGGGGTACCAAGAGACCCAGTACTTC
.	.	TRBV5-1	TRBJ1-2	CASSSRGLYGYTF	TGCGCCAGCAGCTCTCGGGGACTCTATGGCTACACCTTC
.	.	TRBV7-9	TRBJ2-7	CASSLVEQAVAEQYF	TGTGCCAGCAGCTTAGTCGAGCAGGCCGTGGCCGAGCAGTACTTC
.	.	TRBV29-1	TRBJ2-5	CSVVVFETQYF	TGCAGCGTTGTCGTGTTCGAGACCCAGTACTTC
few	TRBD2	TRBV5-4	TRBJ2-5	CASSLVSGSGGGETQYF	TGTGCCAGCAGCTTGGTGAGCGGGAGTGGGGGCGGAGAGACCCAGTACTTC
.	TRBD2	TRBV27	TRBJ2-5	CASSLSAGLAGAGGFTQYF	TGTGCCAGCAGTTTATCGGCGGGACTAGCGGGGGCGGGGGGATTTACCCAGTACTTC
.	TRBD2	TRBV19	TRBJ2-1	CASSTLAGAEQFF	TGTGCCAGCTCAACCCTTGCGGGAGCTGAGCAGTTCTTC
.	TRBD1	TRBV5-1	TRBJ2-3	CASSQGEIGTDTQYF	TGCGCCAGCAGTCAGGGGGAGATAGGGACAGATACGCAGTATTTT
.	.	TRBV7-2	TRBJ2-5	CASSLTNSRQETQYF	TGTGCCAGCAGCTTAACGAACAGCCGCCAAGAGACCCAGTACTTC
.	.	TRBV7-2	TRBJ2-6	CASSSFIGASGANVLTF	TGTGCCAGCAGCTCCTTTATTGGGGCGTCTGGGGCCAACGTCCTGACTTTC
few	.	TRBV4-3	TRBJ2-2	CASSHLGAGELFF	TGCGCCAGCAGCCACTTAGGGGCCGGGGAGCTGTTTTTT
.	TRBD2	TRBV6-1	TRBJ2-1	CASSEAGGRYNEQFF	TGTGCCAGCAGTGAAGCGGGAGGGCGATACAATGAGCAGTTCTTC
.	TRBD2	TRBV25-1	TRBJ2-5	CASFSGRDQETQYF	TGTGCCAGCTTTAGTGGGAGGGATCAAGAGACCCAGTACTTC
.	TRBD2	TRBV2	TRBJ2-5	CASNWGGVYGETQYF	TGTGCCAGCAACTGGGGGGGGGTTTACGGGGAGACCCAGTACTTC
once	.	TRBV7-2	TRBJ2-5	CASSLLSGAGETQYF	TGTGCCAGCAGCTTATTGTCGGGAGCTGGTGAGACCCAGTACTTC
.	TRBD1	TRBV7-9	TRBJ2-7	CASSSRGPYEQYF	TGTGCCAGCAGCTCCAGGGGGCCTTACGAGCAGTACTTC
.	TRBD2	TRBV6-6	TRBJ2-1	CASSYSTSGVLNEQFF	TGTGCCAGCAGTTACTCGACTAGCGGGGTCCTCAATGAGCAGTTCTTC
.	TRBD1	TRBV11-2	TRBJ1-3	CASSEEGAAGNTIYF	TGTGCCAGCAGCGAGGAGGGGGCTGCTGGAAACACCATATATTTT
once	.	TRBV11-2	TRBJ2-1	CASSPDYPEPQNEQFF	TGTGCCAGCAGCCCGGACTACCCCGAACCCCAAAATGAGCAGTTCTTC
.	TRBD2	TRBV11-2	TRBJ2-7	CASSLGATSGISYEQYF	TGTGCCAGCAGCTTAGGGGCGACTAGCGGAATCTCCTACGAGCAGTACTTC
once	.	TRBV27	TRBJ2-3	CASSLPGDTQYF	TGTGCCAGCAGTTTACCCGGAGATACGCAGTATTTT
.	TRBD2	TRBV29-1	TRBJ2-1	CSPTGPSGRPEQFF	TGCAGCCCTACCGGCCCTAGCGGGAGGCCTGAGCAGTTCTTC
.	.	TRBV27	TRBJ2-2	CASSPEGARDTGELFF	TGTGCCAGCAGTCCGGAGGGGGCGAGGGACACCGGGGAGCTGTTTTTT
.	TRBD1	TRBV7-2	TRBJ2-3	CASSGETGGWNTQYF	TGTGCCAGCAGCGGCGAGACAGGGGGCTGGAATACGCAGTATTTT
once	.	TRBV28	TRBJ2-7	CASNTGSYEQYF	TGTGCCAGCAATACCGGGAGTTACGAGCAGTACTTC
.	.	TRBV9	TRBJ2-5	CASSVASQETQYF	TGTGCCAGCAGCGTAGCCTCCCAAGAGACCCAGTACTTC
few	TRBD2	TRBV15	TRBJ2-1	CATSGEARAGGGGPDEQFF	TGTGCCACCAGCGGGGAGGCCCGAGCGGGGGGCGGAGGGCCGGATGAGCAGTTCTTC
.	.	TRBV7-2	TRBJ2-7	CASSLGRGDEQYF	TGTGCCAGCAGCTTAGGTCGTGGAGACGAGCAGTACTTC
.	.	TRBV5-1	TRBJ2-5	CASSPFEETQYF	TGCGCCAGCAGCCCCTTCGAGGAGACCCAGTACTTC